The source of this T cell receptor (beta chain) is a study of shared clonotypes between healthy human individuals. Study outcomes and limitations: Unshared clonotypes carried lower generation probabilities than those common to all four donors.

Details on this clone: Its target is not known.

TCRdb's table, derived via immunoSEQ multiplex PCR, lists solely in-frame clones and lacks some. In the table there are 2 million to 2.5 million clones, more than 90% of which are singletons. This CDR3 region has 13 residues. CDR1 is MDHEN and CDR2 is SYDVKM in the germline V gene. V gave up 7 bases and J gave up 2 bases; unmatched junction bases: 2. The source of this sequence is a man aged 18 to 30 in good health. This chain joins TRBV28 and TRBJ2-7, with 10 bases matching TRBD2. Source material: naive CD4+ T cells sorted from blood. The sample's subset: CD45RA+ positively selected. The CDR3 loop reads CASKAGGTYEQYF. The CDR3 DNA sequence: TGTGCCAGCAAAGCGGGAGGGACCTACGAGCAGTACTTC. The full variable domain, with the rest looked up from reference TRBV28 and TRBJ2-7, is DVKVTQSSRYLVKRTGEKVFLECVQDMDHENMFWYRQDPGLGLRLIYFSYDVKMKEKGDIPEGYSVSREKKERFSLILESASTNQTSMYLCASKAGGTYEQYFGPGTRLTVT.